This T cell receptor (beta chain) was observed in a study of T cell changes during pregnancy in multiple sclerosis. The protocol was immunoSEQ multiplex PCR, while the TCRdb copy is restricted to in-frame clones and leaves out a portion. The data show 75,000 to 90,000 clones, with around 90% seen just once and around 0.22% held by the top ten. Regarding this clone: Other DNA sequences in the sample encode the same CDR3.

Germline trimming cut 4 bases from V and 3 bases from J; bases unmatched to any gene: 5. CDR3 length: 14 residues. The germline V gene has CDR1 SGHRS and CDR2 YFSETQ. The chain employs TRBV5-1 and TRBJ2-5; 8 bases are a match to TRBD2. The specimen was CD4+ T cells from peripheral blood mononuclear cells, collected before pregnancy. This clonotype was obtained from a female donor with multiple sclerosis, enrolled in a pregnancy study. CDR3 coding DNA: TGCGCCAGCAGCCTCGTTAGCGGGGAAGAGACCCAGTACTTC. Amino acids: CASSLVSGEETQYF.